These 14 T cell receptor beta chains were sequenced from one sample in a study of CD8+CD57+ T cells in acquired aplastic anemia. The TCR beta profiling, which covered VDJ combination and CDR3 sequence, was carried out using genomic DNA as the template. Via MiXCR, TCRdb re-called the reads, giving one row per CDR3 protein. The sample contains 200,000 to 250,000 distinct CDR3 sequences, approximately 57% of which appear only once. Sequenced material: sorted CD4+, CD8+, or CD8+CD57+ T cells (not recorded which) from PBMCs. The receptors were gathered from a human donor in good health.

The genes are TRBV11-3 and TRBJ2-3; D is possibly TRBD2 (5 bases). Trimming shortened V by 6 bases and J by 5 bases, and 12 bases separated the two germline ends. In germline, CDR1 is SGHNT, CDR2 YENEEA. There are 13 residues in the CDR3. CDR3: CASRRLAGDTQYF. The CDR3 DNA reads as TGTGCCAGCAGGCGACTGGCGGGAGATACGCAGTATTTT.

This clonotype was found many times. This rearrangement joins TRBV7-8 to TRBJ2-7; D perhaps matches TRBD2 (6 bases). V dropped 4 bases and J dropped 0 bases, with 10 bases sitting between them. The CDR3 is made up of 14 amino acids. CDR1 is SGHVS, CDR2 FQNEAQ, per germline. The CDR3 coding sequence is TGTGCCAGCAGCTCGGGACTGTTCTCCTACGAGCAGTACTTC. Its protein product is CASSSGLFSYEQYF.

This clonotype has a handful of counts. The CDR3 sequence is CASRQGLAGIQTQYF. Here the CDR3 DNA reads TGTGCCAGCAGACAGGGACTAGCGGGAATACAGACCCAGTACTTC. The rearrangement links TRBV7-2 to TRBJ2-5; TRBD2 matches at 13 bases. V gave up 6 bases and J gave up 6 bases; unmatched junction bases: 7. Germline CDR1 is SGHTA and CDR2 is FQGNSA. The CDR3 spans 15 residues.

This clonotype was found many times. The chain uses TRBV5-5 and TRBJ1-2; unclear D gene. The germline V gene encodes CDR1 SGHKS and CDR2 YYEKEE (reference sequence). V gave up 6 bases and J gave up 5 bases, with 17 bases separating them. This CDR3 region has 14 residues. The CDR3 nucleotides are TGTGCCAGCACCCACGACGTTGGGGATTATGGCTACACCTTC. Its translation: CASTHDVGDYGYTF. The full variable domain, its missing parts supplied by reference TRBV5-5 and TRBJ1-2, is DAGVTQSPTHLIKTRGQQVTLRCSPISGHKSVSWYQQVLGQGPQFIFQYYEKEERGRGNFPDRFSARQFPNYSSELNVNALLLGDSALYLCASTHDVGDYGYTFGSGTRLTVV.

This clonotype was counted only a few times. V and J are TRBV15 and TRBJ1-2; 7 bases match TRBD1. This CDR3 contains 15 residues. Germline values: CDR1 LNHNV, CDR2 YYDKDF (reference sequence). The junction had 6 bases not matched to a gene; V was cut back by 5 bases and J by 0 bases. The CDR3 bases are TGTGCCACCAGCGGTGGGACAGTATCTAACTATGGCTACACCTTC. Its protein product is CATSGGTVSNYGYTF.

The chain links TRBV7-6 to TRBJ2-1; D possibly corresponds to TRBD2 (6 bases). The germline gives CDR1 SGHVS, CDR2 FNYEAQ. Trimming took 2 bases from V and 8 from J, leaving 10 bases between them. The CDR3 extends over 13 amino acids. CDR3 region: CASSLRTIDEQFF. DNA of the CDR3: TGTGCCAGCAGCTTACGGACTATCGATGAGCAGTTCTTC.

In the case of this clonotype: The missing conserved phenylalanine or tryptophan at the end of this CDR3 makes a read error likely. The chain recombines TRBV20-1 with TRBJ2-7; 7 nucleotides match TRBD2. The V segment lost 5 bases and the J segment 2 bases; nucleotides outside the gene matches: 12. CDR1 and CDR2 (germline): DFQATT, SNEGSKA (reference sequence). The CDR3 runs to 15 residues. This CDR3 is CSARTPSGSPYEQYL. The CDR3 DNA follows: TGCAGTGCTCGAACCCCTAGCGGTTCCCCCTACGAGCAGTACCTC.

The chain employs TRBV10-2 and TRBJ2-1, with TRBD1 matching 10 bases. Trimming cost V 10 bases and J 6 bases; bases outside gene matches: 3. The germline CDR1 and CDR2 sequences are WSHSY and SAAADI. The CDR3 spans 12 residues. CDR3 sequence reads: CAIGQGGNEQFF. CDR3 DNA sequence: TGCGCCATCGGACAGGGGGGCAATGAGCAGTTCTTC.

This clonotype was counted at least ten times. The chain joins TRBV7-6 to TRBJ2-1; unclear D gene. V was trimmed by 10 bases and J by 0 bases, leaving 10 bases between them. Germline V CDR1 and CDR2: SGHVS, FNYEAQ. The CDR3 runs to 13 residues. The CDR3 protein is CATGVSSYNEQFF. CDR3 nucleotides: TGTGCCACTGGGGTCAGCTCCTACAATGAGCAGTTCTTC.

The chain uses TRBV27 and TRBJ1-5; maybe TRBD1 (5 bases). The CDR3 is made up of 13 amino acids. Germline values: CDR1 MNHEY, CDR2 SMNVEV (reference sequence). The V gene lost 5 bases and the J gene lost 14 bases, with 19 bases spanning the gap. CDR3 bases: TGTGCCAGCAGTGGTCCAGGGATCACCTACGAGCATTTT. As protein: CASSGPGITYEHF.

This clonotype was counted a few times. The V gene is TRBV4-1, the J gene TRBJ1-2; no clear D gene. This CDR3 contains 16 residues. V was pared by 3 bases and J by 1 base, with 15 bases between. Germline lookup yields CDR1 MGHRA and CDR2 YSYEKL. CDR3 sequence reads: CASSHLVNGVNYGYTF. CDR3 DNA: TGCGCCAGCAGCCATCTCGTAAATGGGGTTAACTATGGCTACACCTTC.

The chain links TRBV24-1 to TRBJ1-1; 9 nucleotides match TRBD1. Looked up from germline, CDR1 is KGHDR and CDR2 is SFDVKD. The CDR3 sequence is 14 residues long. The V gene end was trimmed by 5 bases and the J gene end by 8 bases; junction bases not matched to a gene: 8. The CDR3 here is CATSARGQGTEAFF. CDR3 bases: TGTGCCACCAGTGCTAGGGGACAGGGCACCGAAGCTTTCTTT.

This rearrangement joins TRBV20-1 to TRBJ1-1; D perhaps matches TRBD1 (6 bases). V lost 5 bases and J lost 7, with 11 bases in between. The germline V gene has CDR1 DFQATT and CDR2 SNEGSKA (reference sequence). The CDR3 extends over 11 amino acids. CDR3: CSAARGSEAFF. The CDR3 DNA is TGCAGTGCTGCTAGGGGGAGTGAAGCTTTCTTT.

The rearrangement joins TRBV25-1 to TRBJ2-5; 9 bases line up with TRBD1. The germline gives CDR1 MGHDK, CDR2 SYGVNS. Losses at the gene ends were 3 bases for V and 0 bases for J; bases not matched to a gene: 5. The CDR3 is 16 amino acids. CDR3 in DNA: TGTGCCAGCAGTGATTCCGGGACAGGGTACCAAGAGACCCAGTACTTC. Protein sequence: CASSDSGTGYQETQYF. The whole variable domain, remainder taken from reference TRBV25-1 and TRBJ2-5, is EADIYQTPRYLVIGTGKKITLECSQTMGHDKMYWYQQDPGMELHLIHYSYGVNSTEKGDLSSESTVSRIRTEHFPLTLESARPSHTSQYLCASSDSGTGYQETQYFGPGTRLLVL.